This TCR beta chain was retrieved from a study of beta chain features in type 1 diabetes. As regards this clone: Its antigen remains unknown. A read error may account for a junction end that differs from germline. This sample also contains other DNA sequences that code for the same CDR3.

Study-wide results and caveats: Among patients with Type 1 diabetes, TCRB CDR3s were moderately but significantly shorter in every one of the four CD4+ subsets.

All of the isolated RNA was reverse transcribed, so expressed TCRB transcripts were sequenced. Generated by immunoSEQ multiplex PCR, the TCRdb table keeps only in-frame clones and is missing some. The sample consists of more than 120,000 clones, more than 10% of them appearing once. Germline CDR1 is GTSNPN and CDR2 is SVGIG (reference sequence). The CDR3 totals 13 residues. The V gene is TRBV30, the J gene TRBJ1-5; tentative D call: TRBD1 (5 bases). The TCR was taken from a man between 18 and 35 years old with type 1 diabetes. The sample was central memory CD4+ T cells from blood. The CDR3 sequence: CAWSRDSNQPQHF. The DNA of the CDR3 is TGTGCGTGGAGTAGGGACAGCAATCAGCCCCAGCATTTT.